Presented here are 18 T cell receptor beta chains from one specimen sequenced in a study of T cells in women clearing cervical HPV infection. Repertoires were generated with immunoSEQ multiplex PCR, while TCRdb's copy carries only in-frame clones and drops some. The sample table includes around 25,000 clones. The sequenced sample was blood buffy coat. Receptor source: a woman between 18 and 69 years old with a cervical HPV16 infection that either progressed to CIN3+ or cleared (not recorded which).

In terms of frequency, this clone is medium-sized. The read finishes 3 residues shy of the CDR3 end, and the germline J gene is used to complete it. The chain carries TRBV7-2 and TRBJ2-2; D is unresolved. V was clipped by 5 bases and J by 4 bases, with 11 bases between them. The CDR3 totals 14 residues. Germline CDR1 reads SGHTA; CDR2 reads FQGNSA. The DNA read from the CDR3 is TGTGCCAGCAGCAACATGTATGGCACCGGGGAG. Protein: CASSNMYGTGE. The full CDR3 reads CASSNMYGTGELFF.

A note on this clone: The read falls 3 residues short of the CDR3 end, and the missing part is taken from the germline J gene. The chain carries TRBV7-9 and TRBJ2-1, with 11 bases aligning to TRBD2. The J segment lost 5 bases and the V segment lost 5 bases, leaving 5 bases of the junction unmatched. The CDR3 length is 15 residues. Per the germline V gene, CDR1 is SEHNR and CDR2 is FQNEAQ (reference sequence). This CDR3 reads CASSEVAGGDNEQFF. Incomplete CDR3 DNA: TGTGCCAGCAGCGAGGTAGCGGGGGGGGACAATGAG.

The CDR3 is CSARDPSLSQETQYF. Partial CDR3 DNA: TGCAGTGCTAGAGATCCTAGCTTGTCCCAAGAGACC. This chain links TRBV20-1 with TRBJ2-5; D might be TRBD2 (5 bases). With the read ending 3 residues before the CDR3 end, the germline J gene is used to fill in that end. Trimming cost V 0 bases and J 1 base, with 12 bases left between them. The CDR3 covers 15 residues. Per germline, CDR1 DFQATT and CDR2 SNEGSKA (reference sequence).

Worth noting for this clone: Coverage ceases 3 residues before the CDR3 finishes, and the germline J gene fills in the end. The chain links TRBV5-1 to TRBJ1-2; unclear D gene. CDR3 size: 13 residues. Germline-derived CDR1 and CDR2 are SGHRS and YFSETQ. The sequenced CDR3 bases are TGCGCCAGCAGCTTGGTAGAGAAGAACGGC. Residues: CASSLVEKNG. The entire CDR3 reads CASSLVEKNGYTF.

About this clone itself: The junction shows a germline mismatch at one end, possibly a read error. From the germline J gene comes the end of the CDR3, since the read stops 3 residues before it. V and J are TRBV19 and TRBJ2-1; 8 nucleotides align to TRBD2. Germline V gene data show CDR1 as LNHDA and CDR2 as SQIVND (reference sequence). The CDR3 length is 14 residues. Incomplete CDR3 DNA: TGTGCCAGTACTATAGCGGGGTTTTACAATGAG. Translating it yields CASTIAGFYNE. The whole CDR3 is CASTIAGFYNEQFF.

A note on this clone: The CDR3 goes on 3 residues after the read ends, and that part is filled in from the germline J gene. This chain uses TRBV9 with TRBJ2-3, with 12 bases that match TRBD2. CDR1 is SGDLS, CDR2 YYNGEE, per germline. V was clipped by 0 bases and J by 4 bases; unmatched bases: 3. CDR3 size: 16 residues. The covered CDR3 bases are TGTGCCAGCAGCGTAGAGACTAGCGGGAGATCAGATACG. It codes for CASSVETSGRSDT. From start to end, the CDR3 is CASSVETSGRSDTQYF.

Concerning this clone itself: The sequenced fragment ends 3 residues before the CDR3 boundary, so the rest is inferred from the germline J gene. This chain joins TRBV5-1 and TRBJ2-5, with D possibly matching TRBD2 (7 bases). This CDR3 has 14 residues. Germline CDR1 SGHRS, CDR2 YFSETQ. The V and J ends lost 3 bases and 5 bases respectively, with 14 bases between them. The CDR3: CASSSWGGLETQYF. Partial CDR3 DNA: TGCGCCAGCAGCTCCTGGGGGGGCTTGGAGACC.

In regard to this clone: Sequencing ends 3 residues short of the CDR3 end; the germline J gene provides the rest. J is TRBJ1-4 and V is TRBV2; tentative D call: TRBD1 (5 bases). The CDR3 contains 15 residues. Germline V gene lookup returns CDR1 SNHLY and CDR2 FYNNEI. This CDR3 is CASSVRAIYNSPLFF. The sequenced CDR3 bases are TGTGCCAGCAGTGTCAGGGCAATATATAATTCACCA.

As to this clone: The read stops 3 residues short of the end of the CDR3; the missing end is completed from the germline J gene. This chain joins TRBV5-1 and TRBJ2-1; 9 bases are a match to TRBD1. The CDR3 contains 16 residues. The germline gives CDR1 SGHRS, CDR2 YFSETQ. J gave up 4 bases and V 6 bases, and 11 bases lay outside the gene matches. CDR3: CASTLMAGQGYNEQFF. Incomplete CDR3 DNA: TGCGCCAGCACCCTCATGGCGGGACAGGGTTACAATGAG.

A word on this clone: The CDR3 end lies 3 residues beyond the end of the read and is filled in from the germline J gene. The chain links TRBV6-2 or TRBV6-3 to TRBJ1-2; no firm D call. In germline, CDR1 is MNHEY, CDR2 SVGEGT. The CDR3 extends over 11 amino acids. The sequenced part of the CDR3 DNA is TGTGCCAGCAGGCAAGCTATCGAC. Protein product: CASRQAID. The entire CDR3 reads CASRQAIDYTF.

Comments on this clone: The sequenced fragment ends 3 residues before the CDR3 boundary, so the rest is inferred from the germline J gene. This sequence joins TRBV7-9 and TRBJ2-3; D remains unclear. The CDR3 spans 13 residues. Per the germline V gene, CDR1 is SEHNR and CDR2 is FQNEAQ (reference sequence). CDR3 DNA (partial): TGTGCCAGCAGCCCAAGGGTCCAAGAGACG. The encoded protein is CASSPRVQET. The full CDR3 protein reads CASSPRVQETQYF.

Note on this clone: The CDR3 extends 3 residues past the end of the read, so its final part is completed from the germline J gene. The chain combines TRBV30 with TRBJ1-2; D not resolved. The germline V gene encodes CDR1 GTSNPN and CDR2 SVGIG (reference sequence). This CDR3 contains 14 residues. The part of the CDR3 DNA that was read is TGTGCCTGGACCCCCGTTCTGGGCCCAAACATC. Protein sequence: CAWTPVLGPNI. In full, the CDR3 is CAWTPVLGPNIYTF.

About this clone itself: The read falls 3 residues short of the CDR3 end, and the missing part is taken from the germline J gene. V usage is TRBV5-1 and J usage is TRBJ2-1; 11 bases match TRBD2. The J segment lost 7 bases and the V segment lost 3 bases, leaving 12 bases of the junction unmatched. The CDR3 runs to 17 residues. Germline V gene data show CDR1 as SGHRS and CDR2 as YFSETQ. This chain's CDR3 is CASSSKLAGGPSNEQFF. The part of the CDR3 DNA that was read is TGCGCCAGCAGCTCTAAGTTAGCGGGAGGGCCCTCGAATGAG.

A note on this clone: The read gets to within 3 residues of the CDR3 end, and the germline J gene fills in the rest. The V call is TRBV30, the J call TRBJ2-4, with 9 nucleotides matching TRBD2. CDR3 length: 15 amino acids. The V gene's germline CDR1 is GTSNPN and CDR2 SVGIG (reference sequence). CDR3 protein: CAWSVLAGVRETQYF. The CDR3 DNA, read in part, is TGTGCCTGGAGTGTGTTAGCGGGAGTTCGAGAGACT.

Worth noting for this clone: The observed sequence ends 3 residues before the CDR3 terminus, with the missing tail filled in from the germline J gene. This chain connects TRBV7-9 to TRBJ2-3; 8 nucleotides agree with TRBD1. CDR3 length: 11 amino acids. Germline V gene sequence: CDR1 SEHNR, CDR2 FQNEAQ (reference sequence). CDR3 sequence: CATDRGETQYF. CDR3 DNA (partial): TGTGCCACAGACAGGGGAGAGACG.

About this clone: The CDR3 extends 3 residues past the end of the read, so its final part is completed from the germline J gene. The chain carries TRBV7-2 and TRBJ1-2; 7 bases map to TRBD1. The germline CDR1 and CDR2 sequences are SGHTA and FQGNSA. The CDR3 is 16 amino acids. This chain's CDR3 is CASSLAVGQEYYDYTF. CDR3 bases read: TGTGCCAGCAGCTTAGCTGTCGGACAGGAATACTACGAC. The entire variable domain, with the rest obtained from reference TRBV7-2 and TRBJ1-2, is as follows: GAGVSQSPSNKVTEKGKDVELRCDPISGHTALYWYRQSLGQGLEFLIYFQGNSAPDKSGLPSDRFSAERTGGSVSTLTIQRTQQEDSAVYLCASSLAVGQEYYDYTFGSGTRLTVV.

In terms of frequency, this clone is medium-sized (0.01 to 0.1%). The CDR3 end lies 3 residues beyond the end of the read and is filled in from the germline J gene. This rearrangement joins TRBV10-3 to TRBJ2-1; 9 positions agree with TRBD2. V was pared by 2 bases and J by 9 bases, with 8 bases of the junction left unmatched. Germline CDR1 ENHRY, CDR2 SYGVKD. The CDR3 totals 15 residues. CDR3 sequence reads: CAISESSGSSIEQFF. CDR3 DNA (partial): TGTGCCATCAGTGAGAGTAGCGGGAGTTCTATTGAG.

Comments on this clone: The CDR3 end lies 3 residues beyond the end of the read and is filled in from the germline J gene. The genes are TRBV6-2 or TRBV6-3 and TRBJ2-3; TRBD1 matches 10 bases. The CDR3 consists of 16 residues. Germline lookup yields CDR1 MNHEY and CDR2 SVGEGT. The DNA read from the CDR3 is TGTGCCAGCAGCCGTCAGGTGACAGGGGGCAATCAGCCG. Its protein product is CASSRQVTGGNQP. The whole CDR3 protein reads CASSRQVTGGNQPQYF.